Below are 2 T cell receptor beta chains sequenced from a single sample in a study of T cell changes during pregnancy in multiple sclerosis. Profiled with immunoSEQ multiplex PCR; TCRdb holds only in-frame clones, not every one. The sample yields over 25,000 clones, about nine tenths seen once. Sequencing was performed on CD8+ T cells from peripheral blood mononuclear cells, taken in the second trimester of pregnancy. Source of these receptors: a female donor with multiple sclerosis, enrolled in a pregnancy study.

The rearrangement joins TRBV7-9 to TRBJ2-3; TRBD2 is a possible D gene (7 bases). Germline values: CDR1 SEHNR, CDR2 FQNEAQ (reference sequence). V was trimmed by 5 bases and J by 6 bases, leaving 18 bases between them. The CDR3 spans 15 residues. The DNA of the CDR3 is TGTGCCAGCAGCCGACTTACTAGGGGGGGCGATACGCAGTATTTT. This sequence encodes CASSRLTRGGDTQYF.

The CDR3 loop reads CASSIGFRGPPQETQYF. DNA for the CDR3: TGTGCCAGTAGTATCGGTTTTCGGGGTCCCCCTCAAGAGACCCAGTACTTC. V and J are TRBV19 and TRBJ2-5; a weak D match, TRBD2 (5 bases). The germline V gene has CDR1 LNHDA and CDR2 SQIVND (reference sequence). V lost 3 bases and J lost 2, with 19 bases in between. The CDR3 runs to 17 residues.